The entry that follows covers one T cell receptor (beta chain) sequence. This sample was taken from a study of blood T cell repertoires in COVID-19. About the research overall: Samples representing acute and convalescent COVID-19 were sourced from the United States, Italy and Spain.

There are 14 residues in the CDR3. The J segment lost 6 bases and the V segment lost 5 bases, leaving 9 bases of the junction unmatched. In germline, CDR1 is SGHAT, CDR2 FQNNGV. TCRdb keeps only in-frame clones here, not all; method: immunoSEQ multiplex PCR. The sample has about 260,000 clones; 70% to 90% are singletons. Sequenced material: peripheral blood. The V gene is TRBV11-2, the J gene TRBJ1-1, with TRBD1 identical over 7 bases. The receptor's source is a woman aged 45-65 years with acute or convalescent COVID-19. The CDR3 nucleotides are TGTGCCAGCAGCCCTAGAAACGGACAGGCTGAAGCTTTCTTT. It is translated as CASSPRNGQAEAFF.